Listed below are T cell receptor beta chains from one sample, sequenced in a study of cytomegalovirus exposure and HLA in healthy donors. Sequenced by immunoSEQ multiplex PCR; TCRdb stores in-frame clones only, minus some. Among about 160,000 clones, around nine tenths were seen once, and the ten largest hold around 3%. Material: PBMCs. The receptors derive from a man aged 18 to 29 in good health and CMV-seronegative. The CDR3 runs from the conserved cysteine through the conserved F or W. D genes are given only for firm matches. A clone size is listed for some rows: how often the clone was seen (once, few, many), or a class if it is expanded.

-	TRBV27	TRBD2	TRBJ2-3	TGTGCCACGTCGACTAGCGGCAATACGCAGTATTTT	CATSTSGNTQYF
-	TRBV4-1	TRBD2	TRBJ2-1	TGCGCCAGCAGCCCCACCCCTAGCGGGAGCCTTCGGAATGAGCAGTTCTTC	CASSPTPSGSLRNEQFF
few	TRBV5-4	TRBD1	TRBJ1-6	TGTGCCAGCAGCTTATGGACAGGCGGTTCACCCCTCCACTTT	CASSLWTGGSPLHF
-	TRBV6-1	-	TRBJ2-3	TGTGCCAGCAGTGAAGAATTCGGGGGGCCGGATACGCAGTATTTT	CASSEEFGGPDTQYF
-	TRBV4-2	TRBD1	TRBJ1-4	TGTGCCAGCAGCCAAGAATCACAGGGGGCGTATGAAAAACTGTTTTTT	CASSQESQGAYEKLFF
-	TRBV4-1	-	TRBJ2-7	TGCGCCAGCAGCCAGGATCCGGGGACGGGAGAACGGTACGAGCAGTACTTC	CASSQDPGTGERYEQYF
-	TRBV11-3	-	TRBJ2-2	TGTGCCAGCAGCTTAGATTCCGGGTTTAGCACCGGGGAGCTGTTTTTT	CASSLDSGFSTGELFF
-	TRBV5-1	TRBD2	TRBJ2-2	TGCGCCAGCAGCACCGCATTGGGACTAGCGGGGGGAAGTGCCGGGGAGCTGTTTTTT	CASSTALGLAGGSAGELFF
-	TRBV7-8	TRBD1	TRBJ2-5	TGTGCCAGCAGAGAGAACAGGGGGGCAGGCGAGACCCAGTACTTC	CASRENRGAGETQYF
-	TRBV19	-	TRBJ2-5	TGTGCCAGTAGTATCATGGAGACCCAGTACTTC	CASSIMETQYF